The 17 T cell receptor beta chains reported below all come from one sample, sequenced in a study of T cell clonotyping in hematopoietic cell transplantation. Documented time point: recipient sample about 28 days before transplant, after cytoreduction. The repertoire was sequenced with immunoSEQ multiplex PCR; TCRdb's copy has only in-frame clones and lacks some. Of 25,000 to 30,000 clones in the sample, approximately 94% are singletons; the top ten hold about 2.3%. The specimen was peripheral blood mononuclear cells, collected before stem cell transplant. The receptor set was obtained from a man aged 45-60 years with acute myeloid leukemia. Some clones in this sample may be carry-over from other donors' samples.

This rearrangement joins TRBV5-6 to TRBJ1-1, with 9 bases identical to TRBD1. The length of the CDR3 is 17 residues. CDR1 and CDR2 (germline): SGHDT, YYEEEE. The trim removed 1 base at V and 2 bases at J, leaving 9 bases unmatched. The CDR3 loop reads CASSLNLGGQGNTEAFF. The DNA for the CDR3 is TGTGCCAGCAGCTTGAATTTAGGGGGACAGGGTAACACTGAAGCTTTCTTT.

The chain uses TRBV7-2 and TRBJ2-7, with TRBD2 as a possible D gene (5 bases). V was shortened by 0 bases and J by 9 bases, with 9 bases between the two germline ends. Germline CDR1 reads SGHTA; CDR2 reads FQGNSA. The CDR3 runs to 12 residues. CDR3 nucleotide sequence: TGTGCCAGCAGCTTAGCGGGAGCAGGGCAGTACTTC. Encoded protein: CASSLAGAGQYF.

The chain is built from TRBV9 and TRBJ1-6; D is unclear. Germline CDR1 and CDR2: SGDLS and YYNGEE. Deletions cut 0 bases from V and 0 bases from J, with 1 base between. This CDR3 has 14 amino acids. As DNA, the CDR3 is TGTGCCAGCAGCGTAGACTCCTATAATTCACCCCTCCACTTT. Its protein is CASSVDSYNSPLHF. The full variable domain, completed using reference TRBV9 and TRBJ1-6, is DSGVTQTPKHLITATGQRVTLRCSPRSGDLSVYWYQQSLDQGLQFLIQYYNGEERAKGNILERFSAQQFPDLHSELNLSSLELGDSALYFCASSVDSYNSPLHFGNGTRLTVT.

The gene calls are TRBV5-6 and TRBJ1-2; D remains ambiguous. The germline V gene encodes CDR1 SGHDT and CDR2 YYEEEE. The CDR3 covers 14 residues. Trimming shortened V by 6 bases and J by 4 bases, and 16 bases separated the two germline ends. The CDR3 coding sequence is TGTGCCAGCACTACGGCCGCGAAAGCCTATGGCTACACCTTC. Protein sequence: CASTTAAKAYGYTF.

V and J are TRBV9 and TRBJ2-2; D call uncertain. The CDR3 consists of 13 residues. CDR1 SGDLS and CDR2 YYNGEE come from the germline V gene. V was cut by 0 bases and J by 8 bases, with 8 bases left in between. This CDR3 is CASSVVLRGELFF. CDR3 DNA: TGTGCCAGCAGCGTAGTCCTGAGGGGGGAGCTGTTTTTT.

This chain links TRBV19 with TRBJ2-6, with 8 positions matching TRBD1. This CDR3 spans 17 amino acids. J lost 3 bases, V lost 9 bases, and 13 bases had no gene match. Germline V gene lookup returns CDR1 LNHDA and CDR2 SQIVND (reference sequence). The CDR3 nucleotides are TGTGCCAGCCACCGGGACAGGAGCCCCAATGGGGCCAACGTCCTGACTTTC. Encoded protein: CASHRDRSPNGANVLTF.

CDR3 sequence (DNA): TGTGCCAGCAGCCGGATGGCGGGAATTAGCTACAATGAGCAGTTCTTC. Translation: CASSRMAGISYNEQFF. This chain joins TRBV7-2 and TRBJ2-1; maybe TRBD2 (6 bases). The CDR3 is 16 amino acids. Deletions cut 5 bases from V and 3 bases from J, with 17 bases between. CDR1 SGHTA and CDR2 FQGNSA come from the germline V gene.

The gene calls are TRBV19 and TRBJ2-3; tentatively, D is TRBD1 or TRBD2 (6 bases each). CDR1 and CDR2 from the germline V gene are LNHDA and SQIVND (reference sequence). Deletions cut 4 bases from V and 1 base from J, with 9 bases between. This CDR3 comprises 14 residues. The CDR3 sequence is CASSRGAGTDTQYF. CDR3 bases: TGTGCCAGTAGTAGGGGGGCCGGCACAGATACGCAGTATTTT. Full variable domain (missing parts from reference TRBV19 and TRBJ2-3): DGGITQSPKYLFRKEGQNVTLSCEQNLNHDAMYWYRQDPGQGLRLIYYSQIVNDFQKGDIAEGYSVSREKKESFPLTVTSAQKNPTAFYLCASSRGAGTDTQYFGPGTRLTVL.

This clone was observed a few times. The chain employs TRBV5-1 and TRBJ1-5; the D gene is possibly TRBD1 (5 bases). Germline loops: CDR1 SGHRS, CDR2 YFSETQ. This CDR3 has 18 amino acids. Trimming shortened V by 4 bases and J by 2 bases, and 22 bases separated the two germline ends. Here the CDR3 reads CASSPGLGTSSGNQPQHF. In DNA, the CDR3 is TGCGCCAGCAGCCCCGGATTAGGGACCTCGAGCGGCAATCAGCCCCAGCATTTT.

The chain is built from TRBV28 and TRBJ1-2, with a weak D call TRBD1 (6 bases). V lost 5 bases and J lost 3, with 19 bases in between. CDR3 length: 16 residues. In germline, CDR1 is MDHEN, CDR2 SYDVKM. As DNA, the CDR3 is TGTGCCAGCAGTCCCGCCGGGGGGGGCAGGCACTATGGCTACACCTTC. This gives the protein CASSPAGGGRHYGYTF.

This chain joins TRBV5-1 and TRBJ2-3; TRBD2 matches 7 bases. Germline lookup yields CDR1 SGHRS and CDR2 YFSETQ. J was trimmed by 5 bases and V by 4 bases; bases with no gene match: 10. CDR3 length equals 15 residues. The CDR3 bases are TGCGCCAGCAGCCCCGGACGGGAGGCGGTAGATACGCAGTATTTT. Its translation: CASSPGREAVDTQYF.

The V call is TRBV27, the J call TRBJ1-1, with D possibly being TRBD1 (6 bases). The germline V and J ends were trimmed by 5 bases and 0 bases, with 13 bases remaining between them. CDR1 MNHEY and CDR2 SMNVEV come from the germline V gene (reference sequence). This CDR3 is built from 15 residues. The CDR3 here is CASSPNRAMNTEAFF. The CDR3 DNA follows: TGTGCCAGCAGTCCGAACAGGGCCATGAACACTGAAGCTTTCTTT.

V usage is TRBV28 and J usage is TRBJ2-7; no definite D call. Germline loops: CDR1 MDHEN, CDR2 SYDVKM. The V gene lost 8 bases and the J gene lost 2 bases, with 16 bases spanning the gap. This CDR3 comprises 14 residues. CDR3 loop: CASATPTDPYEQYF. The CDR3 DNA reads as TGTGCCAGCGCCACACCGACGGACCCCTACGAGCAGTACTTC. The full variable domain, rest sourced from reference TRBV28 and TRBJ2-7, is DVKVTQSSRYLVKRTGEKVFLECVQDMDHENMFWYRQDPGLGLRLIYFSYDVKMKEKGDIPEGYSVSREKKERFSLILESASTNQTSMYLCASATPTDPYEQYFGPGTRLTVT.

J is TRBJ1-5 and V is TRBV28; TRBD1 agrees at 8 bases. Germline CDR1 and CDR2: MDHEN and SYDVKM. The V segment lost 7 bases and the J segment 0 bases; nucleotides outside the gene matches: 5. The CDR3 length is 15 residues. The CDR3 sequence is CASTGQDYSNQPQHF. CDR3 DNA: TGTGCCAGCACGGGACAGGACTATAGCAATCAGCCCCAGCATTTT. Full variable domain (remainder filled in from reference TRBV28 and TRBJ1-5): DVKVTQSSRYLVKRTGEKVFLECVQDMDHENMFWYRQDPGLGLRLIYFSYDVKMKEKGDIPEGYSVSREKKERFSLILESASTNQTSMYLCASTGQDYSNQPQHFGDGTRLSIL.

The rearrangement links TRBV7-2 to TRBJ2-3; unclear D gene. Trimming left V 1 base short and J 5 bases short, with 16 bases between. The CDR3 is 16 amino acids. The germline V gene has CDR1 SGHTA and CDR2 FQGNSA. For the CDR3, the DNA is TGTGCCAGCAGCTTAGGGGTAGCTTTAACTGAAGATACGCAGTATTTT. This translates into CASSLGVALTEDTQYF.

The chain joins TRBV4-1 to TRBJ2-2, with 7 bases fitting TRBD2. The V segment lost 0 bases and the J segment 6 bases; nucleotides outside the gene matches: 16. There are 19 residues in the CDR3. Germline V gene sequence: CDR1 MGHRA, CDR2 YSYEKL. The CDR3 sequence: CASSQERLLAGVISGELFF. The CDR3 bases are TGCGCCAGCAGCCAAGAAAGGCTCTTGGCGGGAGTAATCTCCGGGGAGCTGTTTTTT.

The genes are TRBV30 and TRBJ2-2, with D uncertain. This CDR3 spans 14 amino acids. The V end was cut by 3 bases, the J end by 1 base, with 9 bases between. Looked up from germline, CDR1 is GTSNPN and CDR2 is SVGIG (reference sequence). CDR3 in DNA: TGTGCCTGGAGACGGCTCCTGAACACCGGGGAGCTGTTTTTT. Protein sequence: CAWRRLLNTGELFF.